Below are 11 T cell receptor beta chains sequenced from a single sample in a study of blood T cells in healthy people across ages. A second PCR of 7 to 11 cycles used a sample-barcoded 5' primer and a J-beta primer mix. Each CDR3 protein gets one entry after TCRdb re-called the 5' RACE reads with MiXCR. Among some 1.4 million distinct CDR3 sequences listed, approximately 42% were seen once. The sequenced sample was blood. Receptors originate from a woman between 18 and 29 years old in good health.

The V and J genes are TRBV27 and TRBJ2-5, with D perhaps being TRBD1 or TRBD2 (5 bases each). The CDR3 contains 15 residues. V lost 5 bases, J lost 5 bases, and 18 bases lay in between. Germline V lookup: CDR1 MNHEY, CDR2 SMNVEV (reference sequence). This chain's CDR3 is CASSPGTGLMETQYF. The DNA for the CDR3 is TGTGCCAGCAGTCCCGGGACGGGTCTGATGGAGACCCAGTACTTC.

This CDR3 reads CASSRAPEDTQYF. The CDR3 bases are TGCGCCAGCAGTCGGGCCCCCGAAGATACGCAGTATTTT. This chain links TRBV10-2 with TRBJ2-3; D unclear. Trimming took 5 bases from V and 5 from J, leaving 11 bases between them. Germline lookup yields CDR1 WSHSY and CDR2 SAAADI. The CDR3 has 13 residues.

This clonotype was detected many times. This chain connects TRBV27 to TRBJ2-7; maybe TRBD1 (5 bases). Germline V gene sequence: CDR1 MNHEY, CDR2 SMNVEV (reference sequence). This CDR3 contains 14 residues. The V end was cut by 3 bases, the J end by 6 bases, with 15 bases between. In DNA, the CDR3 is TGTGCCAGCAGTTTTGACAGACCCCCTAGCGAGCAGTACTTC. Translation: CASSFDRPPSEQYF.

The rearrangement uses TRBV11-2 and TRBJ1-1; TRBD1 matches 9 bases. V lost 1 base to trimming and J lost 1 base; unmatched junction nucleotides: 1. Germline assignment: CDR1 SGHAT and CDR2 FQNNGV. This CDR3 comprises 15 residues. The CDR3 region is CASSLVDRGNTEAFF. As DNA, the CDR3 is TGTGCCAGCAGCTTAGTGGACAGGGGGAACACTGAAGCTTTCTTT.

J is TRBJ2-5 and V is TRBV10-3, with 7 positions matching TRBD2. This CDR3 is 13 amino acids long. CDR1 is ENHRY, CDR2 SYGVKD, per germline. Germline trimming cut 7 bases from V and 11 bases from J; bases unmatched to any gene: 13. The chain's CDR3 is CAIMGGERNEQYF. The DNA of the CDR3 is TGTGCCATCATGGGGGGGGAGCGGAATGAGCAGTACTTC.

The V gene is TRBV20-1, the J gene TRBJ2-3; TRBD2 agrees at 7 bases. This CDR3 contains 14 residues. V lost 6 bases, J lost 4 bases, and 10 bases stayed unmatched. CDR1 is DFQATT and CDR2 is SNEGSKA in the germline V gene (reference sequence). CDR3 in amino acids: CSAAGTIIADTQYF. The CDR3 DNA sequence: TGCAGTGCGGCCGGGACTATTATCGCAGATACGCAGTATTTT.

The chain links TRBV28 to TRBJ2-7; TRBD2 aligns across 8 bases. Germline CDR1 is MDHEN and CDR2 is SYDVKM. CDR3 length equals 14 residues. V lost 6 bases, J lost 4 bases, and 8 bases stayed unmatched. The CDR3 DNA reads TGTGCCAGCAGCCGGGAGGGGGGCGATTACGAGCAGTACTTC. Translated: CASSREGGDYEQYF.

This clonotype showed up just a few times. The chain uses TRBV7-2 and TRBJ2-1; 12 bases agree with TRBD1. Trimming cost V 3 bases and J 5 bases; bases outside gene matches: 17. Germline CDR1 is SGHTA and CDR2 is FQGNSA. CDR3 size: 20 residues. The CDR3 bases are TGTGCCAGCAGCTTTCTTTACGGGACAGGGGGCCCTGTAGGCGACAATGAGCAGTTCTTC. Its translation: CASSFLYGTGGPVGDNEQFF.

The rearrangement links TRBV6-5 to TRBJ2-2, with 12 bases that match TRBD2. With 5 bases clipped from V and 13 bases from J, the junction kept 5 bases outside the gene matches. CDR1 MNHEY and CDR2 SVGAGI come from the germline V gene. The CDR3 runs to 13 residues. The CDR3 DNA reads TGTGCCAGCAGTCAACTAGCGGGAGGTGGGCTGTTTTTT. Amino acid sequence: CASSQLAGGGLFF.

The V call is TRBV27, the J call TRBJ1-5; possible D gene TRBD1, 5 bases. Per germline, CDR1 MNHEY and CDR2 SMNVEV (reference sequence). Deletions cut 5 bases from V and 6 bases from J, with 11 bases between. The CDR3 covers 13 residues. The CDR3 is CASSAGYSQPQHF. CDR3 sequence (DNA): TGTGCCAGCAGTGCAGGGTACAGTCAGCCCCAGCATTTT.

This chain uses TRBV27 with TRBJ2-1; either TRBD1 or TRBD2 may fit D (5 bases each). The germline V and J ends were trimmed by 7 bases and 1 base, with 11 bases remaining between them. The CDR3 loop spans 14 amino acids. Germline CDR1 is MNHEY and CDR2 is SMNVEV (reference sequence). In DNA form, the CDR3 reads TGTGCCAGCACCCGGGACCCTTCCTACAATGAGCAGTTCTTC. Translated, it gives CASTRDPSYNEQFF.